This T cell receptor (beta chain) was identified during a study of blood T cell repertoires in COVID-19. Across the whole study: T cells, B-cell-depleted T cells, or PBMCs supplied cDNA or gDNA.

CDR3 length: 15 residues. The V gene lost 4 bases and the J gene lost 1 base, with 13 bases spanning the gap. Germline CDR1 reads LGHDT; CDR2 reads YNNKEL (reference sequence). Authors' processing steps: Amplification of reference gene primers provided the estimated nucleated cell counts. Repertoires were generated with immunoSEQ multiplex PCR, while TCRdb's copy carries only in-frame clones and drops some. V, J and clone size are taken as reported in that table, and D and trimming were inferred from the DNA itself. The table has 60,000 to 70,000 clones, roughly four fifths seen once. The source material was peripheral blood. The clonotype was recovered from a woman in her fifties or sixties with acute or convalescent COVID-19. The chain employs TRBV3-1 (or the pseudogene TRBV3-2) and TRBJ1-1; maybe TRBD1 (5 bases). The DNA for the CDR3 is TGTGCCAGCAGCCCCACAGGCTTTTGGAACACTGAAGCTTTCTTT. Amino acids: CASSPTGFWNTEAFF.